This T cell receptor beta chain is drawn from a study of T-cell memory formation after mild COVID-19. Study as a whole: TCR clustering was largely donor specific.

Germline trimming cut 2 bases from V and 9 bases from J; bases unmatched to any gene: 5. Germline values: CDR1 SEHNR, CDR2 FQNEAQ (reference sequence). The CDR3 totals 13 residues. TCRdb re-analysed the 5' RACE reads in MiXCR, keeping a single row per CDR3 protein. The repertoire has 300,000 to 350,000 distinct CDR3 sequences, 14% of them found once; the top ten carry around 20%. This clonotype was seen a few times. The clonotype comes from a man in his late teens or twenties who had mild COVID-19 (a few samples of this study predate the infection). Cell type and time point are not known. V is TRBV7-9 and J is TRBJ2-7; 9 bases agree with TRBD1. The sample comprised PBMCs or a T cell subset sorted from them (not recorded which). CDR3 in DNA: TGTGCCAGCAGCTTATCGGGACAGGGACGGCAGTACGTC. Translating it yields CASSLSGQGRQYV.